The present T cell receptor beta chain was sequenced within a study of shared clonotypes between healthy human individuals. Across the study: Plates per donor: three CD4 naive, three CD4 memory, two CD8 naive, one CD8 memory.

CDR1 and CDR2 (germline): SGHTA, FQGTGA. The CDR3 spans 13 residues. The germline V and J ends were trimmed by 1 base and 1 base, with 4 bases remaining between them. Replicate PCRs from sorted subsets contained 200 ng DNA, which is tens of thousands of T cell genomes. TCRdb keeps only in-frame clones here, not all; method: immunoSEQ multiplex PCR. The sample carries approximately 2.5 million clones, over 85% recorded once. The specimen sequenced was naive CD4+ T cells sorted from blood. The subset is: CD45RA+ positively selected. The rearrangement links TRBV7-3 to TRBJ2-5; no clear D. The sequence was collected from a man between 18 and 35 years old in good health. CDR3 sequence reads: CASSLSPQETQYF. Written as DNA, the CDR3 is TGTGCCAGCAGCTTAAGTCCCCAAGAGACCCAGTACTTC.